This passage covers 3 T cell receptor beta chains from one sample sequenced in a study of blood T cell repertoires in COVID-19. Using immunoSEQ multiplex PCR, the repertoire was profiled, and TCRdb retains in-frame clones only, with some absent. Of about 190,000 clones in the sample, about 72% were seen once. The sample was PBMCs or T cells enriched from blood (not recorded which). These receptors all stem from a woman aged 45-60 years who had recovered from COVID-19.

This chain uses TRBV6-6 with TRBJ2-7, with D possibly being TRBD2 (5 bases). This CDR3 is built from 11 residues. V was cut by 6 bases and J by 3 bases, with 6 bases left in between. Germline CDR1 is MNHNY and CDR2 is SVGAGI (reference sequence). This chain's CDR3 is CASRTNYEQYF. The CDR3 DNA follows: TGTGCCAGCAGGACTAACTACGAGCAGTACTTC.

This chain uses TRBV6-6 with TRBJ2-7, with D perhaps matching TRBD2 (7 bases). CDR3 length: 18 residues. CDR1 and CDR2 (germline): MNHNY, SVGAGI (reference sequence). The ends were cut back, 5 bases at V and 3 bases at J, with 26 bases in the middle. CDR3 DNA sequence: TGTGCCAGCAGTCGAGACAGGATAGCGGGCACAAAGGACTACGAGCAGTACTTC. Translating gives CASSRDRIAGTKDYEQYF.

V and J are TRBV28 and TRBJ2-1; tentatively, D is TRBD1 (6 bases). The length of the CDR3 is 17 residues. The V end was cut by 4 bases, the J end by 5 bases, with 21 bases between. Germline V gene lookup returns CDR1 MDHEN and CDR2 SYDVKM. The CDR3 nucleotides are TGTGCCAGCAGTTCTCATCCGGGACAAAAGGGGGACAATGAGCAGTTCTTC. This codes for CASSSHPGQKGDNEQFF.